The 6 T cell receptor beta chains below were found in one sample sequenced in a study of tissue T cells after allogeneic stem cell transplantation. TCRdb's copy holds only in-frame clones and misses some; the assay was immunoSEQ multiplex PCR. The table has 8,500 to 10,000 clones, about 61% seen once; the top ten hold around 19%. The sequencing used tissue from the jejunum, collected at autopsy. The receptors here all came from a female donor over 55 with lung cancer.

The chain uses TRBV6-7 and TRBJ1-5, with D unresolved. TRBV6-7 is assigned to the ORF class and has an uncertain function. This CDR3 contains 16 residues. With 2 bases removed from V and 2 bases from J, the gap between germline ends came to 13 bases. CDR3 coding DNA: TGTGCCAGCAGTTACGTCCGAGAAGTCGGCAATCAGCCCCAGCATTTT. This gives the protein CASSYVREVGNQPQHF.

This clone has more than one count but fewer than ten. The J gene is TRBJ2-7, the V gene TRBV23-1; TRBD1 aligns across 10 bases. TRBV23-1 is flagged as an ORF with uncertain function. The CDR3 loop spans 14 amino acids. With 6 bases clipped from V and 0 bases from J, the junction kept 2 bases outside the gene matches. The CDR3 DNA sequence: TGCGCCAGCAGGGACAGGGGGGTCTCCTACGAGCAGTACTTC. Translating gives CASRDRGVSYEQYF.

The rearrangement uses TRBV30 and TRBJ1-4; D remains ambiguous. V lost 2 bases and J lost 5, with 9 bases in between. The CDR3 covers 13 residues. In germline, CDR1 is GTSNPN, CDR2 SVGIG (reference sequence). CDR3 sequence (DNA): TGTGCCTGGAGTCAGCCGGCGAATGAAAAACTGTTTTTT. Translated: CAWSQPANEKLFF.

This clone rates as medium-sized. For the CDR3, the DNA is TGTGCCAGCAGCTTGGGCCTAGCGGGATTGGAGCTGTTTTTT. It specifies CASSLGLAGLELFF. V and J are TRBV7-8 and TRBJ2-2; 9 nucleotides line up with TRBD2. V dropped 3 bases and J dropped 10; count of bases not matched to a gene: 6. CDR3 length: 14 residues. Germline V gene lookup returns CDR1 SGHVS and CDR2 FQNEAQ.

The chain couples TRBV6-5 to TRBJ1-2, with TRBD1 as a possible D gene (6 bases). The CDR3 runs 15 residues. The V end was cut by 2 bases, the J end by 7 bases, with 17 bases between. The germline V gene encodes CDR1 MNHEY and CDR2 SVGAGI. The CDR3 coding sequence is TGTGCCAGCAGTTACGGGTCCCAGGGGACTCGTGGCTACACCTTC. Its protein product is CASSYGSQGTRGYTF.

The chain employs TRBV29-1 and TRBJ2-7; 9 bases are a match to TRBD1. CDR3 length equals 13 residues. Trimming at V came to 1 base and at J to 7 bases, leaving 5 bases not matched to a gene. The germline gives CDR1 SQVTM, CDR2 ANQGSEA. The CDR3: CSVEAGQGLEQYF. As DNA, the CDR3 is TGCAGCGTTGAAGCGGGACAGGGTTTGGAGCAGTACTTC.